This T cell receptor (beta chain) originates from a study of control samples from healthy donors and cancer patients. V was clipped by 4 bases and J by 10 bases, with 17 bases between them. The CDR3 totals 15 residues. Germline V CDR1 and CDR2: SNHLY, FYNNEI. Some clones are missing from TCRdb's copy, which holds only in-frame ones; the method was immunoSEQ multiplex PCR. The table has some 110,000 clones, 75% to 90% seen once. The gene calls are TRBV2 and TRBJ1-6; D possibly corresponds to TRBD1 (5 bases). Sequenced material: PBMCs. The sequence derives from a woman between 50 and 59 years old with colorectal cancer. The CDR3: CASSAQGGRESPLHF. CDR3 bases: TGTGCCAGCAGTGCTCAGGGAGGGAGGGAATCACCCCTCCACTTT.